Following are 20 T cell receptor beta chains from one sample sequenced in a study of control samples from healthy donors and cancer patients. The assay was immunoSEQ multiplex PCR, and TCRdb's table has in-frame clones only and misses some. The top ten clones hold 3.5% to 4% of a sample with roughly 120,000 clones, approximately 95% of them seen once. The source material was blood. These receptor sequences come from a man aged 30 to 45 in good health.

The chain carries TRBV6-6 and TRBJ1-1; D is ambiguous. Germline V gives CDR1 MNHNY, CDR2 SVGAGI (reference sequence). This CDR3 spans 11 amino acids. The CDR3 loop reads CATLANTEAFF. The CDR3 region has the DNA TGTGCTACCTTGGCGAACACTGAAGCTTTCTTT.

V gene TRBV7-3 combines with J gene TRBJ2-7; tentatively, D is TRBD1 (6 bases). Trimming left V 1 base short and J 1 base short, with 11 bases between. CDR3 length equals 15 residues. Germline V gene lookup returns CDR1 SGHTA and CDR2 FQGTGA. As DNA, the CDR3 is TGTGCCAGCAGCTTAAGAGACAGGCCTTCCTACGAGCAGTACTTC. This sequence encodes CASSLRDRPSYEQYF.

The rearrangement joins TRBV5-1 to TRBJ2-3; D gene ambiguous. Looked up from germline, CDR1 is SGHRS and CDR2 is YFSETQ. Trimming took off 9 bases at V and 4 bases at J, with 18 bases between the two ends. The CDR3 extends over 14 amino acids. This CDR3 is CATRPYTSADTQYF. CDR3 sequence (DNA): TGCGCCACCAGACCCTATACGTCGGCAGATACGCAGTATTTT.

The rearrangement uses TRBV19 and TRBJ2-1, with D possibly TRBD2 on 6 matching bases. CDR3 size: 15 residues. The germline V gene has CDR1 LNHDA and CDR2 SQIVND (reference sequence). V was cut by 7 bases and J by 4 bases, with 17 bases left in between. This chain's CDR3 is CASTEGVEGYNEQFF. CDR3 bases: TGTGCCAGTACCGAAGGCGTGGAGGGTTACAATGAGCAGTTCTTC.

The chain uses TRBV6-5 and TRBJ1-5; TRBD1 aligns across 11 bases. CDR1 and CDR2 from the germline V gene are MNHEY and SVGAGI. With V trimmed by 6 bases and J by 5 bases, 3 bases remained unmatched. This CDR3 is built from 14 residues. For the CDR3, the DNA is TGTGCCAGCAGCCGGACAGGGGGCGATCAGCCCCAGCATTTT. Its protein is CASSRTGGDQPQHF.

The CDR3 nucleotides read TGTGCCAGCAGCTTAGCCGGGACAGGGATAAATCAGCCCCAGCATTTT. This gives the protein CASSLAGTGINQPQHF. The V call is TRBV7-2, the J call TRBJ1-5, with 9 bases fitting TRBD1. The CDR3 runs 16 residues. Looked up from germline, CDR1 is SGHTA and CDR2 is FQGNSA. J was trimmed by 4 bases and V by 0 bases; bases with no gene match: 4.

This clone has a single count. The gene calls are TRBV2 and TRBJ2-6, with D maybe TRBD1 (5 bases). V dropped 6 bases and J dropped 6 bases, with 6 bases sitting between them. The germline V gene encodes CDR1 SNHLY and CDR2 FYNNEI. The CDR3 has 12 amino acids. CDR3 in amino acids: CASRGEANVLTF. The CDR3 DNA reads as TGTGCCAGCAGAGGGGAGGCCAACGTCCTGACTTTC.

The genes are TRBV6-5 and TRBJ2-3, with D maybe TRBD2 (6 bases). V was clipped by 5 bases and J by 0 bases, with 12 bases between them. Germline V gene sequence: CDR1 MNHEY, CDR2 SVGAGI. This CDR3 contains 15 residues. The CDR3 region has the DNA TGTGCCAGCAGTCGCCAGCGGGCTAGCACAGATACGCAGTATTTT. It yields the protein CASSRQRASTDTQYF.

The V and J genes are TRBV2 and TRBJ1-2, with 8 bases lining up with TRBD1. The V gene end was trimmed by 8 bases and the J gene end by 4 bases; junction bases not matched to a gene: 6. There are 13 residues in the CDR3. Germline CDR1 SNHLY, CDR2 FYNNEI. Written as DNA, the CDR3 is TGTGCCAGCCCCGGGACAGGTGTCTATGGCTACACCTTC. Its protein is CASPGTGVYGYTF.

This clone was seen once. The chain carries TRBV7-2 and TRBJ1-4, with D possibly being TRBD1 (5 bases). V was cut by 3 bases and J by 5 bases, with 10 bases left in between. In germline, CDR1 is SGHTA, CDR2 FQGNSA. The CDR3 totals 14 residues. The CDR3 DNA follows: TGTGCCAGCAGCTTTGACAGATACAATGAAAAACTGTTTTTT. Residues: CASSFDRYNEKLFF.

The V and J genes are TRBV5-4 and TRBJ1-2, with D hard to call. Germline V CDR1 and CDR2: SGHNT, YYREEE (reference sequence). Trimming removed 4 bases from V and 0 bases from J, with 13 bases in between. This CDR3 has 15 residues. The DNA of the CDR3 is TGTGCCAGCAGCCACTATTCCCCAGCTAACTATGGCTACACCTTC. Encoded protein: CASSHYSPANYGYTF.

The chain couples TRBV9 to TRBJ2-1, with 8 bases lining up with TRBD2. After removal of 4 bases from V and 7 bases from J, the junction contained 7 bases not matched to a gene. The germline V gene has CDR1 SGDLS and CDR2 YYNGEE. There are 14 residues in the CDR3. The CDR3 sequence is CASSPGTSLNEQFF. The CDR3 DNA is TGTGCCAGCAGCCCGGGGACTAGTCTAAATGAGCAGTTCTTC.

The chain recombines TRBV3-1 (or the pseudogene TRBV3-2) with TRBJ2-7; D may be TRBD2 (5 bases). Per germline, CDR1 LGHDT and CDR2 YNNKEL (reference sequence). Trimming removed 6 bases from V and 2 bases from J, with 11 bases in between. The CDR3 is made up of 13 amino acids. CDR3 sequence reads: CASSQDSTYEQYF. CDR3 nucleotide sequence: TGTGCCAGCAGTCAGGACTCAACCTACGAGCAGTACTTC.

This chain joins TRBV14 and TRBJ2-3; D remains ambiguous. V lost 4 bases to trimming and J lost 4 bases, with 15 bases between them. Germline assignment: CDR1 SGHDN and CDR2 FVKESK. This CDR3 contains 15 residues. The CDR3 nucleotides are TGTGCCAGCAGCCCAGTCCGACTCCGCCCAGATACGCAGTATTTT. This sequence encodes CASSPVRLRPDTQYF.

The rearrangement uses TRBV3-1 (or the pseudogene TRBV3-2) and TRBJ2-3; D ambiguous. Germline CDR1 is LGHDT and CDR2 is YNNKEL (reference sequence). Trimming pared 4 bases from V and 5 bases from J, leaving 13 bases between. CDR3 length: 14 amino acids. The CDR3 sequence: CASSLVVIQDTQYF. DNA for the CDR3: TGTGCCAGCAGCCTAGTAGTCATCCAAGATACGCAGTATTTT.

V gene TRBV5-4 combines with J gene TRBJ2-2; D possibly corresponds to TRBD1 (5 bases). This CDR3 has 14 amino acids. Germline CDR1 and CDR2: SGHNT and YYREEE (reference sequence). V was clipped by 2 bases and J by 5 bases, with 10 bases between them. CDR3 loop: CASSFQGMTGELFF. As DNA, the CDR3 is TGTGCCAGCAGCTTTCAGGGCATGACCGGGGAGCTGTTTTTT.

This chain joins TRBV10-1 and TRBJ1-2; 9 nucleotides agree with TRBD1. The J segment lost 7 bases and the V segment lost 2 bases, leaving 5 bases of the junction unmatched. The CDR3 totals 14 residues. CDR1 and CDR2 from the germline V gene are WNHNN and SYGVQD (reference sequence). The CDR3 coding sequence is TGCGCCAGCAGTGAGGGGACAGGGCTTGCTGGCTACACCTTC. Translated, it gives CASSEGTGLAGYTF.

V and J are TRBV11-3 and TRBJ1-4; D may be TRBD1 (6 bases). CDR3 length: 15 amino acids. Germline CDR1 is SGHNT and CDR2 is YENEEA. Trimming cost V 5 bases and J 5 bases, with 15 bases left between them. This CDR3 reads CASSVKGGGNEKLFF. The CDR3 coding sequence is TGTGCCAGCAGCGTTAAGGGGGGTGGGAATGAAAAACTGTTTTTT.

The genes are TRBV4-1 and TRBJ2-7; a possible D gene is TRBD1 (5 bases). Germline loops: CDR1 MGHRA, CDR2 YSYEKL. The V gene lost 4 bases and the J gene lost 2 bases, with 15 bases spanning the gap. The CDR3 has 15 amino acids. The chain's CDR3 is CASSLLRTQTYEQYF. The CDR3 coding sequence is TGCGCCAGCAGCCTTCTCCGGACACAAACCTACGAGCAGTACTTC.

In this sample, this clone turned up a few times. The V gene is TRBV7-2, the J gene TRBJ1-2; possible D gene TRBD1, 6 bases. Germline V CDR1 and CDR2: SGHTA, FQGNSA. V dropped 5 bases and J dropped 1 base, with 17 bases sitting between them. This CDR3 comprises 16 residues. The CDR3 protein is CASSPLVGQSNYGYTF. The CDR3 bases are TGTGCCAGCAGCCCATTAGTCGGACAGAGTAACTATGGCTACACCTTC.